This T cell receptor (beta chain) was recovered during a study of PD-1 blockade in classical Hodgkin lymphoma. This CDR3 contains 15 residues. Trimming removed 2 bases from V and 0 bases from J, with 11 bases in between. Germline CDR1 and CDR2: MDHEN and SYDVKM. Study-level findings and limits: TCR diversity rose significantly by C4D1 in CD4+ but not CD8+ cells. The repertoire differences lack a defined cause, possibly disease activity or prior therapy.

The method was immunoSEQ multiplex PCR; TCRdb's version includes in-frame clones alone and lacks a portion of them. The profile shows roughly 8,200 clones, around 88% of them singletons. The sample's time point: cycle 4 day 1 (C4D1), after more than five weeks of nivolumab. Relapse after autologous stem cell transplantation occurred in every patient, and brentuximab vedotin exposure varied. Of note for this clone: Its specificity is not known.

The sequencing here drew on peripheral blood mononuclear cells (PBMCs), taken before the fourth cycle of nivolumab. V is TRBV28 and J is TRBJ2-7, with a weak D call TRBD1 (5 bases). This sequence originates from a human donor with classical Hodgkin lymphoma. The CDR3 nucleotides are TGTGCCAGCAGTTTAATTGACAGAAGCTCCTACGAGCAGTACTTC. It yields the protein CASSLIDRSSYEQYF.